This T cell receptor beta chain was profiled in a study of human T cells and chemical hapten exposure. This clonotype showed up many times. Its antigen is currently unknown. Overall study findings and caveats: No shift was seen in TCRs above 1 in 1000 frequency with DPC sensitization. Since the donors had alopecia, their immune response may not be the same as that of healthy people.

TCRdb re-analysed the RACE reads in MiXCR, keeping a single row per CDR3 protein. The sample has fewer than 45,000 distinct CDR3 sequences, around a tenth seen once. The sample's time point: pre-sensitization, week 0. The sample's treatment: therapeutic diphenylcyclopropenone sensitization with weekly scalp DPC. Before extraction, the whole blood was not fractionated, and total RNA was taken from it. Ahead of applying each patch test, blood was sampled. Every donor had alopecia and was 18 to 70 years old; all were suitable for DPC. The receptor's source is a man aged 45-60 years with alopecia areata. Some clones in this sample may be carry-over from other donors' samples. The source material was whole blood, sampled in connection with sensitization to the hapten diphenylcyclopropenone (DPC).

The CDR3 DNA sequence: TGTGCCAGCAGTATGACTGGACTGGGAGAGCAGTTCTTC. It yields the protein CASSMTGLGEQFF. V and J are TRBV12-3 or TRBV12-4 and TRBJ2-1; tentative D call: TRBD2 (5 bases). V dropped 5 bases and J dropped 10 bases, with 15 bases sitting between them. The CDR3 length is 13 residues.